This T cell receptor beta chain was sequenced for a study of T-cell memory formation after mild COVID-19 (dated by TCRdb to the early 2020s). At the level of the whole study: TCR sequence clusters from the two donors were found to be largely donor specific. In two donors, T-cell clones that expanded and contracted after mild COVID-19 were followed by sequencing TCRalpha and TCRbeta repertoires longitudinally. Two young, previously healthy adult volunteers made up the cohort, one male and one female. General study outcomes and caveats: The second-wave clones that peaked on day 37 were not confirmed to be SARS-CoV-2 specific. Only two mild cases were covered by the study, and larger cohorts that include severe cases with pre-infection samples were considered necessary. Clones that contracted from day 15 to 85 showed balanced CD4/CD8 phenotypes, whereas a second wave of clones that expanded from day 15 to 37 leaned towards CD4+. Some responding clones were detected in pre-infection memory, suggesting pre-existing cross-reactive memory T cells joined the SARS-CoV-2 response. Contracting CD4+ clones were located mainly in the CM and EM memory subsets, whereas CD8+ clones were found to be enriched in EMRA.

This clonotype has only a few counts. Its cognate antigen has yet to be identified. Nothing much larger sits one base from this clone, and base qualities are not available. The CDR3 holds 14 amino acids from the cysteine to the phenylalanine. Of all the DNA, just the CDR3 is kept, 42 bases in frame from base 1. The germline V end is reduced by 6 bases and the J end by 3 bases; junction bases left unmatched: 4. PBMCs were isolated by Ficoll-Paque density gradient centrifugation. The sequencing machine was an Illumina NovaSeq 6000. cDNA libraries for TCRalpha and TCRbeta were prepared by 5'RACE using constant-segment primers, with sample barcodes and unique molecular identifiers added. Trizol reagent was used to extract RNA from every sample. Library amplification was performed in two PCR steps, and a second sample barcode and Illumina TruSeq adapters were introduced in the second step. The libraries were sequenced on an Illumina NovaSeq using 2 x 150 bp paired-end reads. The paper's data handling went like this. The reads were demultiplexed and collapsed into UMI-guided consensus sequences using migec v1.2.7. Using mixcr v2.1.11, UMI consensuses were aligned to TRA and TRB V and J templates and then assembled into clonotypes. Expanded or contracted clonotypes were those called significant by both edgeR and NoisET, with noise models trained on biological replicates. For edgeR calls, the cutoffs were a false discovery rate-adjusted p below 0.01 and a log2 fold-change threshold of 1. As an exploratory analysis of dynamics, PCA with hierarchical clustering was applied to max-normalized trajectories of the 1000 most abundant clonotypes. Each responding clone was given a CD4 or CD8 phenotype based on the CD4+ and CD8+ repertoires, which had been sequenced separately. TCRdb reworked the public reads: Q25 trimming with fastp, MiXCR clone assembly, productive beta chains retained. Each entry is one CDR3 protein sequence, shown with its most common DNA and genes. The authors' filters were not applied to this entry. The sample profile shows some 120,000 distinct CDR3 sequences; approximately 15% of them were found once. The biggest ten clones account for around 4.8% of the sample.

Specimen: PBMCs or a T cell subset sorted from them (not recorded which). This receptor was identified in a man aged 18 to 29 who had mild COVID-19 (a few samples of this study predate the infection). The sample titles of this study are shuffled in the database, so cell type and time point are left out; the donor was told from shared clones. The V and J segments used are TRBV12-3 or TRBV12-4 and TRBJ2-1, with 8 bases aligning to TRBD2. CDR3 loop: CASRPSGGYNEQFF. Read as DNA, the sequence is TGTGCCAGCAGACCGAGCGGGGGCTACAATGAGCAGTTCTTC.